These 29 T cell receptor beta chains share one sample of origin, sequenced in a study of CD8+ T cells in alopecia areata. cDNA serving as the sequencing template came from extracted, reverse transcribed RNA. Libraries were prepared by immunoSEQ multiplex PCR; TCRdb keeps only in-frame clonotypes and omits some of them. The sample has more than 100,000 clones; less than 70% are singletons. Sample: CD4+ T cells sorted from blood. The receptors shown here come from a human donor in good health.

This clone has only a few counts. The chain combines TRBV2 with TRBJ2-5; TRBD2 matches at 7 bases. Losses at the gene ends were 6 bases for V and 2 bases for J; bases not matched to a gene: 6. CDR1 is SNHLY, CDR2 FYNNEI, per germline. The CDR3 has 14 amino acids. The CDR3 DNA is TGTGCCAGCAGGCCTAGCGGAGGGCAAGAGACCCAGTACTTC. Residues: CASRPSGGQETQYF. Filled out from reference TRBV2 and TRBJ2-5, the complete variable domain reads EPEVTQTPSHQVTQMGQEVILRCVPISNHLYFYWYRQILGQKVEFLVSFYNNEISEKSEIFDDQFSVERPDGSNFTLKIRSTKLEDSAMYFCASRPSGGQETQYFGPGTRLLVL.

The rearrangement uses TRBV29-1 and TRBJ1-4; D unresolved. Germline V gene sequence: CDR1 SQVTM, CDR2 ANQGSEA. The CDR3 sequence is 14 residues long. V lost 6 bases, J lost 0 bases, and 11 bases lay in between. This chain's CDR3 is CSVAGPATNEKLFF. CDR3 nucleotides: TGCAGCGTGGCTGGACCGGCAACTAATGAAAAACTGTTTTTT. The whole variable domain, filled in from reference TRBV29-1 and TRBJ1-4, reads SAVISQKPSRDICQRGTSLTIQCQVDSQVTMMFWYRQQPGQSLTLIATANQGSEATYESGFVIDKFPISRPNLTFSTLTVSNMSPEDSSIYLCSVAGPATNEKLFFGSGTQLSVL.

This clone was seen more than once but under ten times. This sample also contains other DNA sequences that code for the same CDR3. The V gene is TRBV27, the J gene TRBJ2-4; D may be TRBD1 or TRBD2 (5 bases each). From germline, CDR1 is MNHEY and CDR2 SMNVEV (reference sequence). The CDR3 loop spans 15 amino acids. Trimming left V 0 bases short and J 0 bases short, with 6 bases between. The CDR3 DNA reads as TGTGCCAGCAGTTTATCGGGGGTAGCCAAAAACATTCAGTACTTC. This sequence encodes CASSLSGVAKNIQYF.

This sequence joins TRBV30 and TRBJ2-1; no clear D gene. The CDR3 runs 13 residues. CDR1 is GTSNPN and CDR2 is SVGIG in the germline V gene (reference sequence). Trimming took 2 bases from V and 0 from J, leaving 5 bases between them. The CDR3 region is CAWSPGSYNEQFF. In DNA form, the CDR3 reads TGTGCCTGGAGTCCCGGCTCCTACAATGAGCAGTTCTTC.

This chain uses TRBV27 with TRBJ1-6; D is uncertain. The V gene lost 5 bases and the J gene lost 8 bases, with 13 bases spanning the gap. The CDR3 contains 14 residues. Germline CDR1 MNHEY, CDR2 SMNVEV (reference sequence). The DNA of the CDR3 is TGTGCCAGCAGTAACAAGGGTTGGGATTCACCCCTCCACTTT. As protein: CASSNKGWDSPLHF.

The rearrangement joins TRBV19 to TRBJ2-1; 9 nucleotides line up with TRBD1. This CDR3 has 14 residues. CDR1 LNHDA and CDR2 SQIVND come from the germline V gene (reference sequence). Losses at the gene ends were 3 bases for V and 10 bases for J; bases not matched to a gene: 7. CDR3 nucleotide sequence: TGTGCCAGTAGTATCGAACAGGGGGCGGGGGAGCAGTTCTTC. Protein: CASSIEQGAGEQFF.

The CDR3 DNA is TGTGCCAGCAGCAAGGGGACAGAAGAAAACTATGGCTACACCTTC. Its protein is CASSKGTEENYGYTF. The chain uses TRBV5-4 and TRBJ1-2, with 7 bases fitting TRBD1. CDR3 length equals 15 residues. Germline V gene lookup returns CDR1 SGHNT and CDR2 YYREEE (reference sequence). Trimming removed 4 bases from V and 2 bases from J; junction bases left unmatched: 8.

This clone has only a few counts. Written as DNA, the CDR3 is TGTGCCAGCAGCACACTAGCGGGGGGGCGAGAGACCCAGTACTTC. This gives the protein CASSTLAGGRETQYF. This rearrangement joins TRBV11-2 to TRBJ2-5; 13 positions agree with TRBD2. The CDR3 sequence is 15 residues long. CDR1 SGHAT and CDR2 FQNNGV come from the germline V gene. Unmatched junction bases numbered 4, after V lost 5 bases and J lost 4 bases.

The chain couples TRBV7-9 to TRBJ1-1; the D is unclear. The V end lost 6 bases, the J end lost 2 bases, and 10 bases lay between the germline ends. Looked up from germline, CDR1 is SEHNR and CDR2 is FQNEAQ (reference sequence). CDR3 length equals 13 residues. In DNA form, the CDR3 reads TGTGCCAGCAGTCCTCGAGCAAACACTGAAGCTTTCTTT. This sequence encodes CASSPRANTEAFF.

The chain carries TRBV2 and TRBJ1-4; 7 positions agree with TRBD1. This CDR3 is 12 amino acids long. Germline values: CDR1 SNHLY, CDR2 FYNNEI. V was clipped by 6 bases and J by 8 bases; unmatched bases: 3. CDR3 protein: CASRATGEKLFF. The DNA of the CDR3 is TGTGCCAGCAGAGCGACAGGGGAAAAACTGTTTTTT.

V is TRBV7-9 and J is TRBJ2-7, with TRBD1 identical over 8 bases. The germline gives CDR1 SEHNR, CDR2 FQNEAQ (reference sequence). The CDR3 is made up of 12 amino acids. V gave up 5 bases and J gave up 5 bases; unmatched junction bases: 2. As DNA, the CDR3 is TGTGCCAGCAGCATGACAGGGGACGAGCAGTACTTC. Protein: CASSMTGDEQYF.

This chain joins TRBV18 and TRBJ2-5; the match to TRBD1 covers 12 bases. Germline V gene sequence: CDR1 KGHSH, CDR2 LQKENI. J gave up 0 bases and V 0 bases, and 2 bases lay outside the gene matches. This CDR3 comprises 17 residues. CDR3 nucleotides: TGTGCCAGCTCACCACCGGGACAGGGGGCGCACCAAGAGACCCAGTACTTC. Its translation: CASSPPGQGAHQETQYF.

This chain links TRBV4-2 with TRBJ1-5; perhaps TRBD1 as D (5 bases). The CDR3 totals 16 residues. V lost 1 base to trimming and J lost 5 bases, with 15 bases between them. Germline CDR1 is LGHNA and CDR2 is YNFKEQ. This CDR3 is CASSQVARESDQPQHF. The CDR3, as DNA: TGTGCCAGCAGCCAAGTCGCCAGGGAGAGCGATCAGCCCCAGCATTTT.

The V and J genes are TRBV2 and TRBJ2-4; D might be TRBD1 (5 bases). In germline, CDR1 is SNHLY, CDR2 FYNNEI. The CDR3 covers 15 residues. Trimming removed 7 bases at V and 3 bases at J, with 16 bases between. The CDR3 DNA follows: TGTGCCAGCAAGCAAGACAGTCTAGACAAAAACATTCAGTACTTC. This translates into CASKQDSLDKNIQYF.

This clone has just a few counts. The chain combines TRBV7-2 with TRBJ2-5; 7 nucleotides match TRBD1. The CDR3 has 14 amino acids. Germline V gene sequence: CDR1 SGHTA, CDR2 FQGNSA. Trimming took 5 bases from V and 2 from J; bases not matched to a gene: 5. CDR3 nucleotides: TGTGCCAGCAGCCTCCGGGACAGACAAGAGACCCAGTACTTC. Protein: CASSLRDRQETQYF.

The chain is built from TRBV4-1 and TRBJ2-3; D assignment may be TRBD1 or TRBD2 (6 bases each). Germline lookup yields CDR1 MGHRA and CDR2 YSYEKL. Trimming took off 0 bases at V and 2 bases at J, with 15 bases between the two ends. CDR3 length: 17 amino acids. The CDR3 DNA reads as TGCGCCAGCAGCCAAGATAGAGGGGGGTTTGTCACAGATACGCAGTATTTT. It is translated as CASSQDRGGFVTDTQYF.

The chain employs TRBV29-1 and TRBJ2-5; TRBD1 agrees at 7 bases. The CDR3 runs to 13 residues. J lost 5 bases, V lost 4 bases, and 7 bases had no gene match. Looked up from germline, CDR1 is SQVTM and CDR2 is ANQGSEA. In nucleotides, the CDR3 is TGCAGCGTTGCTGAGGGGGCCGGTGAGACCCAGTACTTC. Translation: CSVAEGAGETQYF.

The CDR3, as DNA: TGCGCCAGCAGCAGGGGAATCTCCTACGAGCAGTACTTC. This sequence encodes CASSRGISYEQYF. The rearrangement links TRBV5-1 to TRBJ2-7, with a tentative D call TRBD1 (5 bases). Trimming removed 4 bases at V and 0 bases at J, with 8 bases between. Germline values: CDR1 SGHRS, CDR2 YFSETQ. The CDR3 runs to 13 residues.

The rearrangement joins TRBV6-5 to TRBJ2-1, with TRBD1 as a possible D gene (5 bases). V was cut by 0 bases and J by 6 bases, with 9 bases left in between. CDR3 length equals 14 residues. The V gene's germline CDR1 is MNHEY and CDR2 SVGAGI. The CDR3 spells CASSYSSRANEQFF. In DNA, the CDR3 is TGTGCCAGCAGTTACTCTTCCAGGGCCAATGAGCAGTTCTTC.

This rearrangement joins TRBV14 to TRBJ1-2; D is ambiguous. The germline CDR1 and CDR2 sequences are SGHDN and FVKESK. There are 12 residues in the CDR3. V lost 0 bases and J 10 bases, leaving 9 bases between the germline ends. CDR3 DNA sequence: TGTGCCAGCAGCCAAGATGTCTTAACCTACACCTTC. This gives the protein CASSQDVLTYTF.

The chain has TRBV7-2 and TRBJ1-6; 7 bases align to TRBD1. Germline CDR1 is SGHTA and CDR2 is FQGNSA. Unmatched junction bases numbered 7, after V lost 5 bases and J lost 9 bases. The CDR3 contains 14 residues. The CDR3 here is CASSPQGFSSPLHF. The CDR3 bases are TGTGCCAGCAGCCCACAGGGGTTCAGTTCACCCCTCCACTTT.

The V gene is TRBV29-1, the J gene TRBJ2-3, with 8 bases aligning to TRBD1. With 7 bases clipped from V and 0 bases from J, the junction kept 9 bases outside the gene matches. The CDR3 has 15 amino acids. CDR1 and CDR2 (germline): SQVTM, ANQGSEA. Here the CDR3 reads CSAGQGKPSTDTQYF. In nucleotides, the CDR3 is TGCAGCGCTGGACAGGGCAAACCTAGCACAGATACGCAGTATTTT.

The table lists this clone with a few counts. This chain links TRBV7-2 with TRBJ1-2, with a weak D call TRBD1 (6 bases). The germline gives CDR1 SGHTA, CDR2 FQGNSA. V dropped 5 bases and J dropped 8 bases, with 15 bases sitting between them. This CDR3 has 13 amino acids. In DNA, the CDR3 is TGTGCCAGCAGCCGAAACAGGGATGGCGGCTACACCTTC. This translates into CASSRNRDGGYTF.

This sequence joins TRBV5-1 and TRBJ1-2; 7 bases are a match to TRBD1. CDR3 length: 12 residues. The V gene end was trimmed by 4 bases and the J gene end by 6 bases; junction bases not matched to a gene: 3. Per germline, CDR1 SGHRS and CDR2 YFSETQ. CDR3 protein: CASSPTGNGYTF. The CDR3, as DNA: TGCGCCAGCAGCCCGACAGGGAATGGCTACACCTTC. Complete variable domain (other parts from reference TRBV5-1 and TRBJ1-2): KAGVTQTPRYLIKTRGQQVTLSCSPISGHRSVSWYQQTPGQGLQFLFEYFSETQRNKGNFPGRFSGRQFSNSRSEMNVSTLELGDSALYLCASSPTGNGYTFGSGTRLTVV.

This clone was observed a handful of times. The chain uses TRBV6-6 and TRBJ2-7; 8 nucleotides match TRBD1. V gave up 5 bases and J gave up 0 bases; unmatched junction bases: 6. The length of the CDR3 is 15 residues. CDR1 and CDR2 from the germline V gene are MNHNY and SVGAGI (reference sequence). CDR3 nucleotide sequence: TGTGCCAGCAGTGACAGGACAGGGCGCTCCTACGAGCAGTACTTC. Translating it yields CASSDRTGRSYEQYF.

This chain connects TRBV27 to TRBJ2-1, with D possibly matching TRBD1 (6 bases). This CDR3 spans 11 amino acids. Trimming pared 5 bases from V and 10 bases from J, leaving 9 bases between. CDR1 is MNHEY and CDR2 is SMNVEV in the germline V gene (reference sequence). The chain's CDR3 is CASSSTGEQFF. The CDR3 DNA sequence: TGTGCCAGCAGTAGTACAGGGGAGCAGTTCTTC.

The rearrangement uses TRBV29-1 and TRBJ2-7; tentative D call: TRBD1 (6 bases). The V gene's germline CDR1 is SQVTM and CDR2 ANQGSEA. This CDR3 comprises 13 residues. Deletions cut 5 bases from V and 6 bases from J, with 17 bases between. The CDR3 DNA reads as TGCAGCGTTACAGGGTTGACTATACGCGAGCAGTACTTC. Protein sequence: CSVTGLTIREQYF.

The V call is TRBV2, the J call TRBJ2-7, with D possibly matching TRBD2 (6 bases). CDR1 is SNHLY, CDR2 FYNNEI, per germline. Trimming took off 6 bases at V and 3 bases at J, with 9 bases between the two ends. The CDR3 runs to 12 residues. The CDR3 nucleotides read TGTGCCAGCAGCGGGGACTTCTACGAGCAGTACTTC. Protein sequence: CASSGDFYEQYF.

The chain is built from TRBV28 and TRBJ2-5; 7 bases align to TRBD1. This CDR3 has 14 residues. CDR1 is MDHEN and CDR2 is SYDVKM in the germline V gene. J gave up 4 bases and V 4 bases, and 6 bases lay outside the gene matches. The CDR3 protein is CASSSQGVGETQYF. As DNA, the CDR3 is TGTGCCAGCAGTTCTCAGGGGGTTGGAGAGACCCAGTACTTC.